The clone carrying this TCR beta chain was counted between two and nine times. What it binds is not known. From germline, CDR1 is LGHNA and CDR2 YSLEER. V dropped 4 bases and J dropped 2; count of bases not matched to a gene: 5. The CDR3 consists of 15 residues. The data were obtained in a study of CD8 T cells in ankylosing spondylitis. TCRdb redid the calling of the 5' RACE reads with MiXCR, one entry per CDR3 protein. The data hold hundreds of thousands of distinct CDR3 sequences, with over 15% observed a single time. The study, taken as a whole, reports: Ankylosing spondylitis blood seemed to carry a telltale TCR beta motif made of roughly eight highly homologous variants.

The source of this sequence is a male donor with ankylosing spondylitis. The sample comprised blood, either unsorted or a sorted T cell fraction (not recorded which). The chain couples TRBV4-3 to TRBJ1-2; 9 bases fit TRBD1. The CDR3 loop reads CASSRGTGSNYGYTF. In DNA form, the CDR3 reads TGCGCCAGCAGCCGGGGGACAGGGAGCAACTATGGCTACACCTTC.